The T cell receptor beta chain described here comes from a study of response to subunit inactivated influenza vaccine. The V gene lost 1 base and the J gene lost 5 bases, with 2 bases spanning the gap. The CDR3 contains 11 residues. Germline CDR1 SGHVS, CDR2 FQNEAQ. This clonotype was counted many times. TCRdb reprocessed the RT-PCR reads via MiXCR and lists one record per CDR3 protein. Among a few hundred thousand distinct CDR3 sequences listed, 12% were seen once. The TCR originated in a man aged 50-60 years who received an inactivated influenza vaccine. The sequences come from non-naive T cells sorted from PBMCs, collected 14 to 15 days before vaccination. The chain carries TRBV7-8 and TRBJ2-5; D gene unclear. The CDR3 here is CASSLVETQYF. CDR3 nucleotides: TGTGCCAGCAGCTTAGTGGAGACCCAGTACTTC.